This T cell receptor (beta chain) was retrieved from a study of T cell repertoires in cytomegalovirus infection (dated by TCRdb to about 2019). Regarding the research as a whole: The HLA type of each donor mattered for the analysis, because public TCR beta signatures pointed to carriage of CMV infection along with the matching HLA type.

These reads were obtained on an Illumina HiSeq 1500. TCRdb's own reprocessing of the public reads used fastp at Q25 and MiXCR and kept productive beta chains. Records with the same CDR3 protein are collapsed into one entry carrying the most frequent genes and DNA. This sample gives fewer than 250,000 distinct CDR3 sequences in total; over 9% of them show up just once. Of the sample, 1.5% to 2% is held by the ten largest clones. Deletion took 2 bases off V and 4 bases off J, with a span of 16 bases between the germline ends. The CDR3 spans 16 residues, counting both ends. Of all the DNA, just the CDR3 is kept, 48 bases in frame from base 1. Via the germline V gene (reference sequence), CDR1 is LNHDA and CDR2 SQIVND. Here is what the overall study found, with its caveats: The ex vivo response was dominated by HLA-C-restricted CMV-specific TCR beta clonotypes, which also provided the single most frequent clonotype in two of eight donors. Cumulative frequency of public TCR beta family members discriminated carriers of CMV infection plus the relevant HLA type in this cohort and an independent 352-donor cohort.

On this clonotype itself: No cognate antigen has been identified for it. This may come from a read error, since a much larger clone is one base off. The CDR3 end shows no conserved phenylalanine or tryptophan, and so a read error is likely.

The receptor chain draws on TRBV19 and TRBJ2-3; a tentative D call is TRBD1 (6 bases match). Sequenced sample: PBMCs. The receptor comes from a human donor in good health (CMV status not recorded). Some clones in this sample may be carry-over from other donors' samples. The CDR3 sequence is CASSILATGMADTQYL. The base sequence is TGTGCCAGTAGTATATTGGCAACAGGGATGGCAGATACGCAGTATCTT.